The 7 T cell receptor beta chains below come from one sample, sequenced in a study of cytomegalovirus exposure and HLA in healthy donors. A multiplex PCR was run with 60 Vbeta primers and 13 Jbeta primers. Sequencing used immunoSEQ multiplex PCR; TCRdb keeps in-frame clones, though not all of them. The sample table sets out more than 75,000 clones. Input material: PBMCs. These receptor sequences come from a middle-aged man in good health and CMV-seropositive.

V and J are TRBV28 and TRBJ1-4; D call uncertain. CDR3 length equals 11 residues. The germline V gene encodes CDR1 MDHEN and CDR2 SYDVKM. V lost 9 bases and J lost 8, with 10 bases in between. The CDR3 DNA is TGTGCCAGTGCAACGGGAGAAAAACTGTTTTTT. Translated, it gives CASATGEKLFF.

V gene TRBV7-3 combines with J gene TRBJ2-7, with TRBD1 identical over 8 bases. The V gene end was trimmed by 6 bases and the J gene end by 7 bases; junction bases not matched to a gene: 8. Germline V CDR1 and CDR2: SGHTA, FQGTGA. The CDR3 runs 13 residues. CDR3 in amino acids: CASSLWTGFEQYF. CDR3 nucleotide sequence: TGTGCCAGCAGTCTCTGGACAGGGTTTGAGCAGTACTTC.

The rearrangement links TRBV11-2 to TRBJ2-7; TRBD2 matches 14 bases. V shed 2 bases and J 1 base; nucleotides not matched to a gene: 4. The CDR3 extends over 17 amino acids. Per germline, CDR1 SGHAT and CDR2 FQNNGV. The CDR3 coding sequence is TGTGCCAGCAGCTTATCGGGACTAGCGGGAGCGTCCTACGAGCAGTACGTC. As protein: CASSLSGLAGASYEQYV.

V gene TRBV19 combines with J gene TRBJ1-2; 7 positions match TRBD1. CDR1 is LNHDA, CDR2 SQIVND, per germline (reference sequence). The CDR3 contains 15 residues. Trimming took 6 bases from V and 4 from J; bases not matched to a gene: 11. CDR3 amino acids: CASSQQGRGSYGYTF. CDR3 nucleotides: TGTGCCAGTAGCCAACAGGGGCGCGGATCCTATGGCTACACCTTC.

V usage is TRBV29-1 and J usage is TRBJ2-3; the match to TRBD2 covers 7 bases. This CDR3 has 13 amino acids. Germline-derived CDR1 and CDR2 are SQVTM and ANQGSEA. Unmatched junction bases numbered 3, after V lost 5 bases and J lost 1 base. The CDR3 region has the DNA TGCAGCGTTAAGCTAGCGGGCACAGATACGCAGTATTTT. Protein product: CSVKLAGTDTQYF.

As DNA, the CDR3 is TGTGCCAGCAGCAGGATAACCATGAACACTGAAGCTTTCTTT. Encoded protein: CASSRITMNTEAFF. The V call is TRBV28, the J call TRBJ1-1; no reliable D call. The CDR3 is made up of 14 amino acids. Germline loops: CDR1 MDHEN, CDR2 SYDVKM. V was cut by 6 bases and J by 0 bases, with 11 bases left in between.

The V gene is TRBV7-9, the J gene TRBJ2-1; 13 bases agree with TRBD2. CDR1 and CDR2 from the germline V gene are SEHNR and FQNEAQ (reference sequence). V was pared by 5 bases and J by 10 bases, with 8 bases of the junction left unmatched. The CDR3 contains 15 residues. In nucleotides, the CDR3 is TGTGCCAGCAGCCCTACTAGCGGGAGGGCCTTGGAGCAGTTCTTC. Translating gives CASSPTSGRALEQFF.